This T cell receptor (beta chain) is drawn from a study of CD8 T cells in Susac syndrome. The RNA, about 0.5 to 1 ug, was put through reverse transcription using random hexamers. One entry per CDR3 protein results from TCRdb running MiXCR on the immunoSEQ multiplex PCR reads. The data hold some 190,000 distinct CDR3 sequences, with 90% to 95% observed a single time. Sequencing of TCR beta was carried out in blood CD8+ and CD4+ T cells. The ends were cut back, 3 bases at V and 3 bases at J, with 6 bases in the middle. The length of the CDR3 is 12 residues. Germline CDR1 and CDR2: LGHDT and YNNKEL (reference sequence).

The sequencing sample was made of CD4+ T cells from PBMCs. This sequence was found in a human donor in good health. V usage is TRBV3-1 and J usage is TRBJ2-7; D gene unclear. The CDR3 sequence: CASSHGNYEQYF. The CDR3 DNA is TGTGCCAGCAGCCACGGTAACTACGAGCAGTACTTC.